This TCR beta chain was identified in a study of CD8 T cells in ankylosing spondylitis. TCRdb called the 5' RACE reads again in MiXCR, with one record for every CDR3 protein. The sample includes 36,000 or so distinct CDR3 sequences, 11% of them seen just once. General observations from the study: Earlier reports found some motif variants in synovial fluid and blood in reactive arthritis. Characteristic of ankylosing spondylitis blood, it appeared, was a TCR beta motif comprising about eight highly homologous variants. Matched synovial fluid from ankylosing spondylitis patients was reported to be enriched for disease-linked clones. Clones linked to disease, bearing a CD8+ phenotype, were relatively rare in peripheral blood.

This clonotype was counted a few times. The antigen is unknown. The trim removed 5 bases at V and 6 bases at J, leaving 12 bases unmatched. This CDR3 contains 15 residues. Germline CDR1 SGHTA, CDR2 FQGTGA. The source material was synovial fluid, either unsorted or a sorted T cell fraction (not recorded which). The TCR comes from a male donor with ankylosing spondylitis. The chain employs TRBV7-3 and TRBJ2-7; 8 positions agree with TRBD2. The DNA of the CDR3 is TGTGCCAGCAGCCAGATGCCGGGACTAGTTTCCGAGCAGTACTTC. It translates to CASSQMPGLVSEQYF.